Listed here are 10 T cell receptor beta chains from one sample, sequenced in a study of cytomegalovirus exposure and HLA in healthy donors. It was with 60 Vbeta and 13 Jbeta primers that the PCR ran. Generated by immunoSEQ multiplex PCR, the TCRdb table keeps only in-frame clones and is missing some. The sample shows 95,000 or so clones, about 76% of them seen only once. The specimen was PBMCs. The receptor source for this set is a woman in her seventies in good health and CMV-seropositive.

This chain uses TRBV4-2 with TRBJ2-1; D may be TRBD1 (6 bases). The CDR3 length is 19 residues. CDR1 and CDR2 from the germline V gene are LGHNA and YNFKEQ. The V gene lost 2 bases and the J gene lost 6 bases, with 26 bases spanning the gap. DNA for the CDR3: TGTGCCAGCAGCCAATCACGCAGGGGAGTAGGTCAGTACACCAATGAGCAGTTCTTC. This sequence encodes CASSQSRRGVGQYTNEQFF.

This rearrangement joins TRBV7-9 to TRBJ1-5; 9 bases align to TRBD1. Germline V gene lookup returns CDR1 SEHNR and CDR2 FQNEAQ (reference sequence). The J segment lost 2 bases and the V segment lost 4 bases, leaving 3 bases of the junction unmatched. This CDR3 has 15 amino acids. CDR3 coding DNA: TGTGCCAGCAGCTCGGACAGGGGTGGCAATCAGCCCCAGCATTTT. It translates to CASSSDRGGNQPQHF.

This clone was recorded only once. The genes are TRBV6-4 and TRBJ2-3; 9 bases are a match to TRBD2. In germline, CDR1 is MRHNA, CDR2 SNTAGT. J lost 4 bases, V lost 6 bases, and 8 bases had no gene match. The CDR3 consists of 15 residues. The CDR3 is CASSPGLAKADTQYF. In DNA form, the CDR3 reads TGTGCCAGCAGCCCGGGACTAGCAAAGGCAGATACGCAGTATTTT.

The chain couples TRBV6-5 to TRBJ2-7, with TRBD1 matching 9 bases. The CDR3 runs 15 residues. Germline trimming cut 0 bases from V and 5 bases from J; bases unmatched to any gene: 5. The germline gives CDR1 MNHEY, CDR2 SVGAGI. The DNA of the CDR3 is TGTGCCAGCAGTTACTCGAGTCGGACAGGGGACGAGCAGTACTTC. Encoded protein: CASSYSSRTGDEQYF.

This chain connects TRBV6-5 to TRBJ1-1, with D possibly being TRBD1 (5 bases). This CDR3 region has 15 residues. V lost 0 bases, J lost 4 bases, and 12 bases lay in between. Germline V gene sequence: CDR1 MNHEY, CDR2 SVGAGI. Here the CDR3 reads CASSYSRGVGTEAFF. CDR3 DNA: TGTGCCAGCAGTTACTCGCGGGGGGTGGGCACTGAAGCTTTCTTT.

Here the CDR3 reads CASSWGQRPNYGYTF. In DNA form, the CDR3 reads TGCGCCAGCAGCTGGGGGCAGCGACCTAACTATGGCTACACCTTC. V and J are TRBV5-1 and TRBJ1-2; D possibly corresponds to TRBD1 (6 bases). Trimming removed 3 bases at V and 0 bases at J, with 12 bases between. Per the germline V gene, CDR1 is SGHRS and CDR2 is YFSETQ. The CDR3 runs 15 residues.

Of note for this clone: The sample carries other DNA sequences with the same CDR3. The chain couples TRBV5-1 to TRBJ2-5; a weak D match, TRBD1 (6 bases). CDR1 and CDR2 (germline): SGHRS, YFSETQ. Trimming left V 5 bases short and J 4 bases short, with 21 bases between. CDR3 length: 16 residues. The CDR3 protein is CASRSTGTSHGETQYF. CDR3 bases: TGCGCCAGCAGGTCGACCGGGACAAGTCATGGAGAGACCCAGTACTTC.

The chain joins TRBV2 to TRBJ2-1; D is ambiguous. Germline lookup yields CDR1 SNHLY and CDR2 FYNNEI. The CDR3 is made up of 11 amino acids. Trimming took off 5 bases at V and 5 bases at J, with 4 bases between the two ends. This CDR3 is CASSPDNEQFF. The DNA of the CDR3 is TGTGCCAGCAGTCCCGACAATGAGCAGTTCTTC.

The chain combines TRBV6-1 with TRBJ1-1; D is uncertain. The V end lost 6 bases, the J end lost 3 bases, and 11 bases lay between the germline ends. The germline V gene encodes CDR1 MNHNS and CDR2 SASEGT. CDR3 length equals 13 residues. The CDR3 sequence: CASRTGLDTEAFF. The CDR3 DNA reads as TGTGCCAGCAGAACGGGTCTGGACACTGAAGCTTTCTTT.

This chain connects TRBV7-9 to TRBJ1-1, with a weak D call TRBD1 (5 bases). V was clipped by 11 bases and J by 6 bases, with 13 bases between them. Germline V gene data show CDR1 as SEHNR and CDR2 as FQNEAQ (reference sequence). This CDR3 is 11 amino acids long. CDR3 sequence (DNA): TGTGCCTGTACGGGGGAGGCTGAAGCTTTCTTT. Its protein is CACTGEAEAFF.